The 6 T cell receptor beta chains reported below all come from one sample, sequenced in a study of blood T cell repertoires in COVID-19. TCRdb's table, derived via immunoSEQ multiplex PCR, lists solely in-frame clones and lacks some. The sample has 210,000 or so clones, roughly 86% seen once; the top ten hold around 2.9%. The sequencing input was peripheral blood. The receptors here all came from a woman in her sixties with acute or convalescent COVID-19.

The chain couples TRBV7-6 to TRBJ2-1; possibly TRBD1 for D (6 bases). The germline CDR1 and CDR2 sequences are SGHVS and FNYEAQ. CDR3 size: 12 residues. V shed 5 bases and J shed 13 bases, with 15 bases lying between them. The CDR3, as DNA: TGTGCCAGCAGCGCGACAGAAGGGGGTCAGTTCTTC. Translation: CASSATEGGQFF.

J is TRBJ2-6 and V is TRBV30, with 8 nucleotides matching TRBD1. This CDR3 has 17 residues. V dropped 5 bases and J dropped 2; count of bases not matched to a gene: 11. Germline values: CDR1 GTSNPN, CDR2 SVGIG (reference sequence). The CDR3 loop reads CAWEDGRGPTGANVLTF. The CDR3 DNA follows: TGTGCCTGGGAGGACGGCAGGGGGCCGACTGGGGCCAACGTCCTGACTTTC.

J is TRBJ1-3 and V is TRBV7-2, with TRBD1 matching 9 bases. The CDR3 is made up of 17 amino acids. From germline, CDR1 is SGHTA and CDR2 FQGNSA. The V segment lost 1 base and the J segment 0 bases; nucleotides outside the gene matches: 4. Written as DNA, the CDR3 is TGTGCCAGCAGCTTAGTCGGACAGGGGAGCTCTGGAAACACCATATATTTT. This codes for CASSLVGQGSSGNTIYF. The whole variable domain, filled in from reference TRBV7-2 and TRBJ1-3, reads GAGVSQSPSNKVTEKGKDVELRCDPISGHTALYWYRQSLGQGLEFLIYFQGNSAPDKSGLPSDRFSAERTGGSVSTLTIQRTQQEDSAVYLCASSLVGQGSSGNTIYFGEGSWLTVV.

The rearrangement uses TRBV19 and TRBJ1-1, with TRBD1 matching 7 bases. After removal of 5 bases from V and 7 bases from J, the junction contained 7 bases not matched to a gene. The germline gives CDR1 LNHDA, CDR2 SQIVND (reference sequence). The CDR3 spans 13 residues. CDR3 coding DNA: TGTGCCAGTAGTCGTGGGACAGCCTATGAAGCTTTCTTT. Amino acid sequence: CASSRGTAYEAFF.

This chain joins TRBV7-2 and TRBJ2-5; D gene uncertain. Germline values: CDR1 SGHTA, CDR2 FQGNSA. The length of the CDR3 is 14 residues. The ends were cut back, 5 bases at V and 7 bases at J, with 17 bases in the middle. The CDR3 loop is CASSLSPVPGTQYF. In nucleotides, the CDR3 is TGTGCCAGCAGCCTTTCTCCGGTCCCGGGGACCCAGTACTTC.

This rearrangement joins TRBV18 to TRBJ1-1; TRBD1 might be the D (6 bases). Per germline, CDR1 KGHSH and CDR2 LQKENI. Trimming shortened V by 2 bases and J by 1 base, and 11 bases separated the two germline ends. This CDR3 comprises 15 residues. CDR3 loop: CASSPGDRQNTEAFF. CDR3 bases: TGTGCCAGCTCACCAGGAGACAGGCAGAACACTGAAGCTTTCTTT.